The next 9 T cell receptor beta chains were all read from a single sample in a study of blood T cell repertoires in COVID-19. Produced via immunoSEQ multiplex PCR; TCRdb's table is partial and in-frame only. Counted here are 110,000 or so clones, around nine tenths occurring once; the ten biggest clones make up 8% to 8.5%. Sequencing used peripheral blood. Receptors originate from a woman aged 70-85 years who had recovered from COVID-19.

V and J are TRBV15 and TRBJ1-2; 7 nucleotides match TRBD1. This CDR3 has 15 residues. CDR1 and CDR2 (germline): LNHNV, YYDKDF (reference sequence). After removal of 0 bases from V and 4 bases from J, the junction contained 5 bases not matched to a gene. In DNA form, the CDR3 reads TGTGCCACCAGCAGAGATCCGGGACAGATCTATGGCTACACCTTC. This translates into CATSRDPGQIYGYTF.

This clone showed up just once. The chain links TRBV2 to TRBJ1-2; 7 nucleotides line up with TRBD1. CDR3 length equals 13 residues. With V trimmed by 2 bases and J by 8 bases, 5 bases remained unmatched. Germline V gene data show CDR1 as SNHLY and CDR2 as FYNNEI. The CDR3 spells CASSETDRSGYTF. The CDR3 coding sequence is TGTGCCAGCAGTGAAACGGACAGGTCGGGCTACACCTTC.

The genes are TRBV10-2 and TRBJ2-3; 8 bases line up with TRBD2. The J segment lost 5 bases and the V segment lost 5 bases, leaving 9 bases of the junction unmatched. The CDR3 spans 15 residues. CDR1 and CDR2 (germline): WSHSY, SAAADI. The CDR3, as DNA: TGCGCCAGCAGTACCGCCGGGACTAGAGGAGATACGCAGTATTTT. It specifies CASSTAGTRGDTQYF.

The chain links TRBV5-1 to TRBJ2-2; D is possibly TRBD1 (6 bases). CDR1 and CDR2 from the germline V gene are SGHRS and YFSETQ. This CDR3 has 15 amino acids. The V gene lost 6 bases and the J gene lost 2 bases, with 14 bases spanning the gap. The CDR3 reads CASNRPGANTGELFF. The CDR3 bases are TGCGCCAGCAACCGGCCAGGGGCCAACACCGGGGAGCTGTTTTTT.

This rearrangement joins TRBV6-4 to TRBJ2-1; 12 positions match TRBD2. The CDR3 has 15 residues. V shed 6 bases, J shed 7 bases, and the junction held 7 bases outside the gene matches. Germline V CDR1 and CDR2: MRHNA, SNTAGT. This CDR3 is CASRGLAGTTNEQFF. As DNA, the CDR3 is TGTGCCAGCAGGGGACTAGCGGGCACAACAAATGAGCAGTTCTTC.

This chain connects TRBV4-3 to TRBJ2-5, with D unclear. The CDR3 has 17 residues. V lost 1 base and J 1 base, leaving 16 bases between the germline ends. CDR1 is LGHNA, CDR2 YSLEER, per germline. CDR3 nucleotides: TGCGCCAGCAGCCAAGCTCTAGGCAGCGTCTCCCAAGAGACCCAGTACTTC. Encoded protein: CASSQALGSVSQETQYF.

The genes are TRBV30 and TRBJ1-6; possibly TRBD1 for D (5 bases). Germline CDR1 is GTSNPN and CDR2 is SVGIG (reference sequence). The CDR3 loop spans 17 amino acids. V shed 2 bases and J shed 0 bases, with 14 bases lying between them. This CDR3 reads CAWSFIQGSSYNSPLHF. The CDR3 nucleotides are TGTGCCTGGAGTTTCATTCAGGGAAGCTCCTATAATTCACCCCTCCACTTT. Together with reference TRBV30 and TRBJ1-6, the CDR3 gives the full variable domain: SQTIHQWPATLVQPVGSPLSLECTVEGTSNPNLYWYRQAAGRGLQLLFYSVGIGQISSEVPQNLSASRPQDRQFILSSKKLLLSDSGFYLCAWSFIQGSSYNSPLHFGNGTRLTVT.

V and J are TRBV4-3 and TRBJ1-4; perhaps TRBD1 as D (5 bases). CDR1 and CDR2 (germline): LGHNA, YSLEER. V was shortened by 4 bases and J by 4 bases, with 7 bases between the two germline ends. This CDR3 has 13 residues. Here the CDR3 DNA reads TGCGCCAGCAGCCGGGGACTTAATGAAAAACTGTTTTTT. Its protein product is CASSRGLNEKLFF.

A single count supports this clone. The chain couples TRBV10-1 to TRBJ1-2, with a tentative D call TRBD1 (6 bases). Trimming took off 0 bases at V and 6 bases at J, with 11 bases between the two ends. The CDR3 spans 14 residues. Per the germline V gene, CDR1 is WNHNN and CDR2 is SYGVQD (reference sequence). CDR3 in amino acids: CASSESLGANGYTF. In DNA form, the CDR3 reads TGCGCCAGCAGTGAGTCGCTGGGGGCGAATGGCTACACCTTC.